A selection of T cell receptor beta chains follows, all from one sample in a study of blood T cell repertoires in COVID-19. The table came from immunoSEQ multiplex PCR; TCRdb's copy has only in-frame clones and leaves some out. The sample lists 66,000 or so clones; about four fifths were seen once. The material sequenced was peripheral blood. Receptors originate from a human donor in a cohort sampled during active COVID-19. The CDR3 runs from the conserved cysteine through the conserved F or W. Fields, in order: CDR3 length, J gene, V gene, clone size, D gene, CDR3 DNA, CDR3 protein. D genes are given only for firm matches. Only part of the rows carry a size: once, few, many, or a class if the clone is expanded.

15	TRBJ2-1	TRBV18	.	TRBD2	TGTGCCAGCTCACCAGGGGGACTAGCGGCAAATGAGCAGTTCTTC	CASSPGGLAANEQFF
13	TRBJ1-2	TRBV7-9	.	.	TGTGCCAGCAGCATCAGAGCGGAGGACGGCTACACCTTC	CASSIRAEDGYTF
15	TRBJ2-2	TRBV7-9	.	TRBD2	TGTGCCAGCAGCTTAGGGACTAGCTCGACCGGGGAGCTGTTTTTT	CASSLGTSSTGELFF
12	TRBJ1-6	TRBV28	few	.	TGTGCCAGCAGAGACAGATATTCACCCCTCCACTTT	CASRDRYSPLHF
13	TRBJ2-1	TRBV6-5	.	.	TGTGCCAGCAGCCGGGACACCTACAATGAGCAGTTCTTC	CASSRDTYNEQFF
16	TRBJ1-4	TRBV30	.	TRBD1	TGTGCCTGGAGTGCCCGCCAAGGACAGGGGAGAATTGGACTGTTTTTT	CAWSARQGQGRIGLFF
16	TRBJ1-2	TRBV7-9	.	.	TGTGCCAGCAGCTTAGGGTTTGGACAGAGCCACTATGGCTACACCTTC	CASSLGFGQSHYGYTF
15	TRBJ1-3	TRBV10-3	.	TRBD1	TGTGCCATCAGCCAGACAGGGAGCTCTGGAAACACCATATATTTT	CAISQTGSSGNTIYF
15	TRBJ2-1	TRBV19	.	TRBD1	TGTGCCAGTAGTACCCGGGGACAGGGGGACAATGAGCAGTTCTTC	CASSTRGQGDNEQFF
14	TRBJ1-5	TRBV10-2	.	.	TGCGCCAGCAGAGCACATACGGGAGATCAGCCCCAGCATTTT	CASRAHTGDQPQHF
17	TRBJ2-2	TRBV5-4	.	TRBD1	TGTGCCAGCAGCTTGGAGCGAAGACAGGGCGGCACCGGGGAGCTGTTTTTT	CASSLERRQGGTGELFF
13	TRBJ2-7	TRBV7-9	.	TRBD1	TGTGCCAGCAGCGTGGGACAGGGGGCCGTGCAGTACTTC	CASSVGQGAVQYF